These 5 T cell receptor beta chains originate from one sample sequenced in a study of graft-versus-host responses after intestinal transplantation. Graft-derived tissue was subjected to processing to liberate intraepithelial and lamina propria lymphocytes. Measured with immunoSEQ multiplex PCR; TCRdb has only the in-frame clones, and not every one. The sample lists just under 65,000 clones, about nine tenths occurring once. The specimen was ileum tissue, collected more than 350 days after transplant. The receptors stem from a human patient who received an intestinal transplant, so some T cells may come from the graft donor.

DNA of the CDR3: TGTGCCAGCAGCGTACCGGGACAGGGTGACGCAGATACGCAGTATTTT. This sequence encodes CASSVPGQGDADTQYF. The chain carries TRBV9 and TRBJ2-3; 9 bases agree with TRBD1. Trimming removed 1 base from V and 4 bases from J; junction bases left unmatched: 7. Germline loops: CDR1 SGDLS, CDR2 YYNGEE. The CDR3 length is 16 residues.

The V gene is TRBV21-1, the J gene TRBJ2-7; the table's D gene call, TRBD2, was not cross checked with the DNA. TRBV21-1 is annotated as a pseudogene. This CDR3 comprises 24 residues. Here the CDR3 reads CASSKKGSGRTSGFHPTSSYEQYF. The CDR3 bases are TGTGCCAGCAGCAAAAAGGGGTCCGGCAGGACTAGCGGGTTCCACCCGACCAGCTCCTACGAGCAGTACTTC.

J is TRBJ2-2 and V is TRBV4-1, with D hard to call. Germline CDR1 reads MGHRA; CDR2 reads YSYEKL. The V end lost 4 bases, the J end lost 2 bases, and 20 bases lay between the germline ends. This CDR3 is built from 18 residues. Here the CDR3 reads CASSPQDCRSQNTGELFF. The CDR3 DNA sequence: TGCGCCAGCAGCCCCCAAGATTGTCGTAGCCAAAACACCGGGGAGCTGTTTTTT.

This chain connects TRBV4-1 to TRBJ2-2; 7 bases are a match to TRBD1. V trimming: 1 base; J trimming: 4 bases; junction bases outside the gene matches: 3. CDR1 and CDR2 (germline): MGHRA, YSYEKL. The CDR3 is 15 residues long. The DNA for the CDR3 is TGCGCCAGCAGCCAAGCGCAGGGGGTCACCGGGGAGCTGTTTTTT. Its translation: CASSQAQGVTGELFF.

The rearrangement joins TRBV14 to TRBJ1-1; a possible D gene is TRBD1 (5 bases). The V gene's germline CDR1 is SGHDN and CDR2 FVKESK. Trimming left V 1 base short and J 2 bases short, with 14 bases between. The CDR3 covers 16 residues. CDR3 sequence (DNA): TGTGCCAGCAGCCAAGTCCCAGGGTTTGGAAACACTGAAGCTTTCTTT. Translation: CASSQVPGFGNTEAFF.